This TCR beta chain was identified in a study of cytomegalovirus exposure and HLA in healthy donors. Study background: Both the roughly 120 validation repertoires and the 666 first-cohort repertoires used the same platform, as reported by a later analysis. The study, taken as a whole, reports: TCR clusters originating in the first cohort tended to co-occur in the 120 validation repertoires, according to a later analysis. Most TCR sequences proved rare, with some public TCRs found in many donors.

Details on this clone: Its matching antigen is unknown.

Clones were read by immunoSEQ multiplex PCR, and TCRdb kept only the in-frame ones, dropping some. Among approximately 300,000 clones, roughly 88% were seen once, and the ten largest hold 0.84%. V lost 0 bases, J lost 4 bases, and 13 bases lay in between. CDR3 size: 15 residues. In germline, CDR1 is SGDLS, CDR2 YYNGEE. The study drew the donors from its 120-subject validation cohort, separate from the 666-subject first cohort. Sequencing was performed on PBMCs. The chain couples TRBV9 to TRBJ2-5; maybe TRBD1 (6 bases). The sequence derives from a woman between 18 and 29 years old in good health and CMV-seronegative. The CDR3 DNA reads TGTGCCAGCAGCGTAGTCGGGACAAAAACAGAGACCCAGTACTTC. This translates into CASSVVGTKTETQYF.